Shown below are 6 T cell receptor beta chains from a single sample sequenced in a study of blood T cell repertoires in COVID-19. Assay: immunoSEQ multiplex PCR; the TCRdb copy retains only in-frame clones and omits some. The sample carries around 120,000 clones, nearly 90% recorded once. What was sequenced was peripheral blood. The receptor source for this set is a woman aged 55-75 years with COVID-19, enrolled during active disease.

This rearrangement joins TRBV5-1 to TRBJ1-1; a weak D match, TRBD1 (5 bases). The CDR3 has 15 residues. V gave up 4 bases and J gave up 0 bases, with 13 bases separating them. Germline V gene lookup returns CDR1 SGHRS and CDR2 YFSETQ. The DNA for the CDR3 is TGCGCCAGCAGCGGGGGGACGGGGATGAACACTGAAGCTTTCTTT. It specifies CASSGGTGMNTEAFF.

The chain joins TRBV9 to TRBJ1-6, with 10 bases aligning to TRBD1. The length of the CDR3 is 15 residues. Germline V CDR1 and CDR2: SGDLS, YYNGEE. V shed 4 bases and J 10 bases; nucleotides not matched to a gene: 8. This CDR3 reads CASSFAGTGDSPLHF. The CDR3 nucleotides read TGTGCCAGCAGCTTTGCCGGGACAGGGGACTCACCCCTCCACTTT.

The chain uses TRBV19 and TRBJ2-5; 7 nucleotides match TRBD1. With V trimmed by 5 bases and J by 3 bases, 3 bases remained unmatched. This CDR3 spans 13 amino acids. CDR1 LNHDA and CDR2 SQIVND come from the germline V gene (reference sequence). CDR3 loop: CASSWDREETQYF. The CDR3 DNA sequence: TGTGCCAGTAGTTGGGACAGAGAAGAGACCCAGTACTTC.

This chain joins TRBV5-1 and TRBJ2-2, with D possibly being TRBD2 (5 bases). Germline CDR1 is SGHRS and CDR2 is YFSETQ. V lost 1 base, J lost 0 bases, and 10 bases lay in between. The CDR3 is 16 amino acids. The CDR3 region has the DNA TGCGCCAGCAGCTTGCGGGTCGGGGCGAACACCGGGGAGCTGTTTTTT. It is translated as CASSLRVGANTGELFF.

V and J are TRBV5-4 and TRBJ2-7; 7 bases align to TRBD1. Unmatched junction bases numbered 11, after V lost 0 bases and J lost 2 bases. Germline loops: CDR1 SGHNT, CDR2 YYREEE (reference sequence). The CDR3 has 17 residues. The CDR3: CASSLGSGTDITYEQYF. Written as DNA, the CDR3 is TGTGCCAGCAGCTTGGGCTCCGGGACAGACATAACCTACGAGCAGTACTTC.

In DNA, the CDR3 is TGTGCCAGCTCACCATCGACAGGGGGCTTCCTGGAGCAGTACTTC. This sequence encodes CASSPSTGGFLEQYF. The chain couples TRBV18 to TRBJ2-7, with 10 bases fitting TRBD1. The J segment lost 7 bases and the V segment lost 2 bases, leaving 8 bases of the junction unmatched. The CDR3 spans 15 residues. Germline-derived CDR1 and CDR2 are KGHSH and LQKENI. Filled out from reference TRBV18 and TRBJ2-7, the complete variable domain reads NAGVMQNPRHLVRRRGQEARLRCSPMKGHSHVYWYRQLPEEGLKFMVYLQKENIIDESGMPKERFSAEFPKEGPSILRIQQVVRGDSAAYFCASSPSTGGFLEQYFGPGTRLTVT.